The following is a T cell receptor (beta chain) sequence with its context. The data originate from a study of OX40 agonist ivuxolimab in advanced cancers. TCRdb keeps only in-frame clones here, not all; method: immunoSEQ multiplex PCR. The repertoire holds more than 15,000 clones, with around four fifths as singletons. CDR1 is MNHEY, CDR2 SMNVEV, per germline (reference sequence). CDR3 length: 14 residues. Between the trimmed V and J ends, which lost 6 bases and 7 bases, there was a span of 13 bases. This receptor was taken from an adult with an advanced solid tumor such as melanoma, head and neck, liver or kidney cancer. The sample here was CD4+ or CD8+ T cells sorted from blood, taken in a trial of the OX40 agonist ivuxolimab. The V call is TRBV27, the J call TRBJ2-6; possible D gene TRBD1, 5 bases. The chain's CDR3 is CASSTGPVANVLTF. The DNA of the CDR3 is TGTGCCAGCAGCACAGGTCCCGTCGCCAACGTCCTGACTTTC.